Included here is one T cell receptor beta chain sequence, with context. Relative to the germline gene, one junction end is altered; a read error may explain this. TCRdb's table, derived via immunoSEQ multiplex PCR, lists solely in-frame clones and lacks some. The top ten clones hold 1.5% to 2% of a sample with tens of thousands of clones, approximately 91% of them seen once. The sample is drawn from a study of T cell changes during pregnancy in multiple sclerosis. Germline lookup yields CDR1 SGHRS and CDR2 YFSETQ. The CDR3 contains 14 residues. The V gene is TRBV5-1, the J gene TRBJ2-1; D ambiguous. This receptor was taken from a female donor with multiple sclerosis, enrolled in a pregnancy study. The starting material was peripheral blood, obtained in the first trimester of pregnancy. The CDR3 DNA is TGCGCCAGCAGCTTGCAAAACTCCGACAATGAGCAGTTCTTC. Translating gives CASSLQNSDNEQFF.